The rows below give T cell receptor beta chains drawn from one sample of a study of blood T cell repertoires in COVID-19. The data were produced by immunoSEQ multiplex PCR, yet TCRdb's version contains in-frame clones alone and is incomplete. The data contain 50,000 to 75,000 clones, over 75% of them seen just once; the ten biggest clones take up approximately 21%. The sample comprised peripheral blood. The source is a man older than 75 with active or convalescent COVID-19. Each CDR3 is given with its conserved first and last residue. The D gene is left open where the match is weak. The size field is filled for only some rows; it gives once, few, many or a size class.

d_gene	v_gene	j_gene	abundance	CDR3aa	CDR3nt
.	TRBV11-2	TRBJ1-2	.	CASSLAFLTRPTF	TGTGCCAGCAGCTTAGCGTTTTTGACACGGCCCACCTTC
TRBD1	TRBV19	TRBJ2-1	.	CASTPGQGFYNEQFF	TGTGCCAGTACCCCGGGACAGGGTTTCTACAATGAGCAGTTCTTC
.	TRBV4-2	TRBJ2-6	.	CASSQGLPASGANVLTF	TGTGCCAGCAGCCAAGGACTCCCGGCCTCTGGGGCCAACGTCCTGACTTTC
.	TRBV29-1	TRBJ2-5	.	CSAPSFGETQYF	TGCAGCGCCCCCTCCTTCGGTGAGACCCAGTACTTC
TRBD1	TRBV10-3	TRBJ1-3	.	CAITGRGTGDLRGNTIYF	TGTGCCATCACCGGAAGGGGGACAGGGGATCTGAGGGGAAACACCATATATTTT
TRBD2	TRBV14	TRBJ2-7	few	CASSSGTSRDTYEQYF	TGTGCCAGCAGCTCCGGGACTAGCAGGGATACCTACGAGCAGTACTTC
.	TRBV19	TRBJ2-3	.	CASALGAQSDTQYF	TGTGCCAGTGCCCTGGGGGCTCAATCAGATACGCAGTATTTT
.	TRBV28	TRBJ1-1	.	CASRSNTEAFF	TGTGCCAGCAGGTCAAACACTGAAGCTTTCTTT
.	TRBV4-1	TRBJ1-1	.	CASSQRRLGVVEAFF	TGCGCCAGCAGCCAACGTCGCTTAGGGGTAGTTGAAGCTTTCTTT
TRBD1	TRBV28	TRBJ1-6	.	CASTLDRVGNSPLHF	TGTGCCAGCACTCTAGACAGGGTGGGTAATTCACCCCTCCACTTT
TRBD1	TRBV5-1	TRBJ2-5	once	CASSNRQGASQETQYF	TGCGCCAGCAGCAATCGACAGGGGGCTTCTCAAGAGACCCAGTACTTC
.	TRBV6-6	TRBJ1-1	.	CASSDQGRGEAFF	TGTGCCAGCAGCGACCAAGGGAGGGGTGAAGCTTTCTTT
.	TRBV18	TRBJ1-1	.	CASSPKRVNTEAFF	TGTGCCAGCTCACCCAAGAGGGTGAACACTGAAGCTTTCTTT
TRBD1	TRBV4-1	TRBJ1-2	.	CASSRLPMGQGMGGYTF	TGCGCCAGCAGCCGCTTACCTATGGGACAGGGGATGGGGGGCTACACCTTC
TRBD2	TRBV3-1/TRBV3-2	TRBJ2-7	.	CASSQRELGTEQYF	TGTGCCAGCAGCCAGCGGGAGCTGGGGACGGAGCAGTACTTC
TRBD1	TRBV2	TRBJ2-7	.	CASNILGQGGEQYF	TGTGCCAGCAATATTCTAGGACAGGGCGGGGAGCAGTACTTC
TRBD1	TRBV7-3	TRBJ2-7	.	CASSLGTGYEQYF	TGTGCCAGCAGCTTAGGGACAGGTTACGAGCAGTACTTC
.	TRBV9	TRBJ2-2	.	CASSVDRSTGELFF	TGTGCCAGCAGCGTTGACAGGTCCACCGGGGAGCTGTTTTTT
TRBD1	TRBV27	TRBJ2-6	.	CASRSGQAHSGANVLTF	TGTGCCAGCAGGTCGGGACAGGCACACTCTGGGGCCAACGTCCTGACTTTC
.	TRBV19	TRBJ1-1	few	CASSHQRDNTEAFF	TGTGCCAGTAGCCACCAGCGCGATAACACTGAAGCTTTCTTT
.	TRBV4-3	TRBJ2-6	few	CASSQDLVVRGFSGANVLTF	TGCGCCAGCAGCCAAGATTTGGTTGTCAGGGGATTCTCTGGGGCCAACGTCCTGACTTTC
TRBD1	TRBV7-8	TRBJ2-6	few	CASSSASQGLSGANVLTF	TGTGCCAGCAGCTCCGCATCACAGGGGCTCTCTGGGGCCAACGTCCTGACTTTC
.	TRBV27	TRBJ2-1	few	CASSLIGRARAEQFF	TGTGCCAGCAGTTTAATTGGCAGAGCGCGCGCCGAGCAGTTCTTC
TRBD2	TRBV11-2	TRBJ2-1	.	CASSLRGLAGWKNEQFF	TGTGCCAGCAGCTTAAGGGGACTAGCGGGATGGAAAAATGAGCAGTTCTTC
TRBD1	TRBV9	TRBJ2-3	.	CASSESTGGTDTQYF	TGTGCCAGCAGCGAGTCGACAGGGGGCACAGATACGCAGTATTTT